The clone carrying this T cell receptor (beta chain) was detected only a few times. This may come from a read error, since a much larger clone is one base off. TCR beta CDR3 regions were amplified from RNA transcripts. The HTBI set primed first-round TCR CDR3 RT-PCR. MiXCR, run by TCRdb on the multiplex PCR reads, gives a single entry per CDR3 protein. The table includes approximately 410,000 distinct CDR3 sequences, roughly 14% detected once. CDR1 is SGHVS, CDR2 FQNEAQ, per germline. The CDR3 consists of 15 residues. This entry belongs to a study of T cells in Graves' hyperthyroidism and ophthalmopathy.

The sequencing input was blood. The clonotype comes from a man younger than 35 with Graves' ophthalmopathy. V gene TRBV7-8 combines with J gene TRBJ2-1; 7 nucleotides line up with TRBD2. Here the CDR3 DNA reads TGTACCAGCAGCCCTCGACTAGCCTCCTACAATGAGCAGTTCTTC. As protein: CTSSPRLASYNEQFF. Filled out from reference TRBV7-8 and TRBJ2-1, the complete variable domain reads GAGVSQSPRYKVAKRGQDVALRCDPISGHVSLFWYQQALGQGPEFLTYFQNEAQLDKSGLPSDRFFAERPEGSVSTLKIQRTQQEDSAVYLCTSSPRLASYNEQFFGPGTRLTVL.